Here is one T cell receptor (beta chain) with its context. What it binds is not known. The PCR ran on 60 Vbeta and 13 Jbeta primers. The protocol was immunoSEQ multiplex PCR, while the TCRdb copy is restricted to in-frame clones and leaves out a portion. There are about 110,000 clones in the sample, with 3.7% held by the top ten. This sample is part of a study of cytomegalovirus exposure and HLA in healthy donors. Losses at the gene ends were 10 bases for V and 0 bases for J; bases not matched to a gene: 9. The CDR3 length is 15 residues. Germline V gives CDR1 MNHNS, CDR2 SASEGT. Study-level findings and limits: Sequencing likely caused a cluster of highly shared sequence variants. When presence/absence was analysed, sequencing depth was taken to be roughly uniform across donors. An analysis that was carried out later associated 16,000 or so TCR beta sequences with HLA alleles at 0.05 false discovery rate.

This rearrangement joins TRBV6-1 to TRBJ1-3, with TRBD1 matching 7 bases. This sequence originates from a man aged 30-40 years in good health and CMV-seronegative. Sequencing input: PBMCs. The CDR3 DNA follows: TGTGCCACCCTGAGGACAGGCAGCTCTGGAAACACCATATATTTT. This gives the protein CATLRTGSSGNTIYF.